This T cell receptor beta chain was obtained from a study of blood T cell repertoires in COVID-19. Study summary: From T cells, B-cell-depleted T cells, or PBMCs came the material, which was cDNA or gDNA.

The CDR3 consists of 18 residues. In germline, CDR1 is MRHNA, CDR2 SNTAGT. V lost 0 bases, J lost 0 bases, and 15 bases lay in between. Produced via immunoSEQ multiplex PCR; TCRdb's table is partial and in-frame only. The sample carries roughly 80,000 clones, 80% recorded once. Source material: peripheral blood. The receptor was derived from a man in his 60s with active or convalescent COVID-19. This chain links TRBV6-4 with TRBJ2-1; D might be TRBD2 (6 bases). CDR3 bases: TGTGCCAGCAGTGACTCGTCCCGGCAGGGACTCTCCTACAATGAGCAGTTCTTC. It translates to CASSDSSRQGLSYNEQFF.